This T cell receptor (beta chain) was sequenced during a study of blood T cell repertoires in COVID-19. V lost 2 bases, J lost 5 bases, and 10 bases lay in between. The CDR3 is 13 amino acids. CDR1 and CDR2 from the germline V gene are SGHRS and YFSETQ. TCRdb keeps only in-frame clones here, not all; method: immunoSEQ multiplex PCR. The repertoire consists of fewer than 350,000 clones, with approximately 89% occurring once and the leading ten covering roughly 8.9%. The rearrangement joins TRBV5-1 to TRBJ1-2; D remains ambiguous. This clonotype was sampled from a woman aged 40 to 50 who had recovered from COVID-19. The specimen sequenced was PBMCs or T cells enriched from blood (not recorded which). CDR3 loop: CASSLGARYGYTF. The CDR3 nucleotides read TGCGCCAGCAGCTTAGGAGCGAGGTATGGCTACACCTTC.